This T cell receptor beta chain originates from a study of blood T cell repertoires in COVID-19. As for the study in general: The United States, Italy and Spain provided the acute and convalescent COVID-19 samples. In each case, the material was cDNA or gDNA derived from T cells, B-cell-depleted T cells, or PBMCs.

Original handling: Amplification of reference gene primers provided the estimated nucleated cell counts. Data came from immunoSEQ multiplex PCR; TCRdb stores just in-frame clones and leaves some out. V and J calls and clone size come straight from that table; D and trimming were deduced from the DNA. The sample consists of about 110,000 clones, about four fifths of them appearing once. The origin of this receptor is a woman in her 70s with acute or convalescent COVID-19. Sequencing was carried out using peripheral blood.

The CDR3 region is CASSHHLAGAYEQYF. The CDR3 nucleotides are TGTGCCAGCAGCCATCACCTAGCGGGGGCCTACGAGCAGTACTTC. The chain carries TRBV14 and TRBJ2-7; TRBD2 matches at 10 bases. V was pared by 3 bases and J by 2 bases, with 4 bases of the junction left unmatched. CDR1 is SGHDN and CDR2 is FVKESK in the germline V gene. CDR3 length: 15 amino acids.